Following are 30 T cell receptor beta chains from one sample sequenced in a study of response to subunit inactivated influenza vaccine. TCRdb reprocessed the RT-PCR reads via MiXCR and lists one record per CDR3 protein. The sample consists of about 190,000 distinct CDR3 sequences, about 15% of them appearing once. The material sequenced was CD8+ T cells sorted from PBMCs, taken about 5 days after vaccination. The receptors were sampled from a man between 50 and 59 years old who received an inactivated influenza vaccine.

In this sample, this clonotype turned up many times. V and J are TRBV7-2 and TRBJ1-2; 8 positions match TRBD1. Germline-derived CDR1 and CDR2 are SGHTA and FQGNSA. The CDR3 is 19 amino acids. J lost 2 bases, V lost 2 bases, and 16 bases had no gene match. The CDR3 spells CASSLTTGVYFNRNYGYTF. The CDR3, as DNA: TGTGCCAGCAGCTTAACGACAGGGGTGTATTTCAATAGGAACTATGGCTACACCTTC.

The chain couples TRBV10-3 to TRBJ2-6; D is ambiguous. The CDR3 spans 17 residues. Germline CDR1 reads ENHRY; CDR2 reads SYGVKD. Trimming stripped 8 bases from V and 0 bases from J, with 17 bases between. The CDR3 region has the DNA TGTGCCATCGGATTGCCAGCAAGGTACTCTGGGGCCAACGTCCTGACTTTC. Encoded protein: CAIGLPARYSGANVLTF.

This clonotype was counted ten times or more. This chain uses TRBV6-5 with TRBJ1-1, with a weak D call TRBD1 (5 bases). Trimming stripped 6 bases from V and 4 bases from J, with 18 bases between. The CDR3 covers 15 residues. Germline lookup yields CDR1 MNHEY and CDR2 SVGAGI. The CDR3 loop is CASRTPKGTGTEAFF. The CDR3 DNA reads TGTGCCAGCAGGACCCCGAAGGGGACCGGCACTGAAGCTTTCTTT.

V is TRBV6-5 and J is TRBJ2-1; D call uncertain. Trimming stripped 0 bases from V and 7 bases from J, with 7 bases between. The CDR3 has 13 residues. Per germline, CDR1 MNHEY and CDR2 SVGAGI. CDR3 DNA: TGTGCCAGCAGTTACTCGGTTCGGAATGAGCAGTTCTTC. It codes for CASSYSVRNEQFF.

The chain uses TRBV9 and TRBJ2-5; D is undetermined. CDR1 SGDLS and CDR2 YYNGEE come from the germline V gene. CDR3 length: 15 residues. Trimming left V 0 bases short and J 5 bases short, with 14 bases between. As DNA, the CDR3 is TGTGCCAGCAGCGTAGCTGAAGGCCCTCAGGAGACCCAGTACTTC. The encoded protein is CASSVAEGPQETQYF.

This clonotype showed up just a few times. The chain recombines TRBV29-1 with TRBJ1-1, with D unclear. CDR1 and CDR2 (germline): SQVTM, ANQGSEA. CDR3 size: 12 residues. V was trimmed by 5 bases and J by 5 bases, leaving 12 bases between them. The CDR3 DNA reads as TGCAGCGTTTGGTGGGGAAATACTGAAGCTTTCTTT. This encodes CSVWWGNTEAFF.

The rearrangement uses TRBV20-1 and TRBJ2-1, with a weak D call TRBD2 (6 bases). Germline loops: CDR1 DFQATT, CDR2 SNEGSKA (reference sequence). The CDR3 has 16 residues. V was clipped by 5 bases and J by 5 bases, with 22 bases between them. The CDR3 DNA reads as TGCAGTGCTTACCGATTAGGGGATGCGGGGAACAATGAGCAGTTCTTC. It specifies CSAYRLGDAGNNEQFF.

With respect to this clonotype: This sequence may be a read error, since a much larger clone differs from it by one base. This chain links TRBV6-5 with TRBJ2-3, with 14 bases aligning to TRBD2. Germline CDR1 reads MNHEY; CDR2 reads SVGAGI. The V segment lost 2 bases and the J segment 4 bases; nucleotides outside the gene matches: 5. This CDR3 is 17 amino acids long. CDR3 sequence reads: CASSYTTSGGASDTQYF. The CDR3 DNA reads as TGTGCCAGCAGTTACACGACTAGCGGGGGGGCATCAGATACGCAGTATTTT.

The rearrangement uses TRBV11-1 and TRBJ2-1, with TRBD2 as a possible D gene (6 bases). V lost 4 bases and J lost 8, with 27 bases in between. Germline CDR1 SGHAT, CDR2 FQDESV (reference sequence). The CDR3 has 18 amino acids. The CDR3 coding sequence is TGTGCCAGCAGCTACAGACTCGGGAGAGGCAGATCCCCCTATGAGCAGTTCTTC. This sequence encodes CASSYRLGRGRSPYEQFF.

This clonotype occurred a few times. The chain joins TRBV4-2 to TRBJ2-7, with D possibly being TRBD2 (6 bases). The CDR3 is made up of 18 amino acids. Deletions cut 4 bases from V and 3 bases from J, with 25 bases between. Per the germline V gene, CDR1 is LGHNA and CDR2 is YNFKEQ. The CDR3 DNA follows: TGTGCCAGCAGCCTCCCTTCGTCGGACTTAGCGGCTTACTACGAGCAGTACTTC. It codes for CASSLPSSDLAAYYEQYF.

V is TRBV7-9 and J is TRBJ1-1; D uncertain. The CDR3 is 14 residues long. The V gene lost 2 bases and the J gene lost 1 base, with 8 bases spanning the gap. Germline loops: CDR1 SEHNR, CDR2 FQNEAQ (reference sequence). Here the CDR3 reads CASSLPGGNTEAFF. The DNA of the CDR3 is TGTGCCAGCAGCTTACCGGGAGGGAACACTGAAGCTTTCTTT.

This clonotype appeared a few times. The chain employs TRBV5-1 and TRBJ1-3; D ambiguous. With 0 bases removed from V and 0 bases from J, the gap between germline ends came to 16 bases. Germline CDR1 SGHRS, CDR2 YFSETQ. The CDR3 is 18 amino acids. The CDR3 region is CASSLAGFVTSSGNTIYF. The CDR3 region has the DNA TGCGCCAGCAGCTTGGCCGGTTTCGTCACGAGCTCTGGAAACACCATATATTTT.

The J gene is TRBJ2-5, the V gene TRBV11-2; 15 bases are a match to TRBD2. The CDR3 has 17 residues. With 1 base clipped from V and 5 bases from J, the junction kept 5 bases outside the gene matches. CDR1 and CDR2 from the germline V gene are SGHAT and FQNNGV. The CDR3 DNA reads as TGTGCCAGCAGCTTAGGTGGGACTAGCGGGAGGTTGGAGACCCAGTACTTC. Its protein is CASSLGGTSGRLETQYF. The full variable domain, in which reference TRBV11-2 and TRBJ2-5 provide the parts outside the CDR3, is EAGVAQSPRYKIIEKRQSVAFWCNPISGHATLYWYQQILGQGPKLLIQFQNNGVVDDSQLPKDRFSAERLKGVDSTLKIQPAKLEDSAVYLCASSLGGTSGRLETQYFGPGTRLLVL.

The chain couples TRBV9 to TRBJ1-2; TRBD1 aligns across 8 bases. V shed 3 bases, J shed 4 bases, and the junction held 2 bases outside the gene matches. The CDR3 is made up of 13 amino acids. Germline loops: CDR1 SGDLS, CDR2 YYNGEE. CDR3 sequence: CASSGTGPYGYTF. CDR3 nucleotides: TGTGCCAGCAGCGGGACAGGGCCCTATGGCTACACCTTC. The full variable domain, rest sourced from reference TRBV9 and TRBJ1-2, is DSGVTQTPKHLITATGQRVTLRCSPRSGDLSVYWYQQSLDQGLQFLIQYYNGEERAKGNILERFSAQQFPDLHSELNLSSLELGDSALYFCASSGTGPYGYTFGSGTRLTVV.

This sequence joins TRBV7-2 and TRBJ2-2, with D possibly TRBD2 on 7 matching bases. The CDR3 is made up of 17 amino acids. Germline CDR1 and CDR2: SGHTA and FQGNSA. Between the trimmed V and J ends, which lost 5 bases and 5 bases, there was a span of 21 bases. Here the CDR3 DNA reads TGTGCCAGCAGCCCGACCATTTTGCGGGGGCGGACCGGGGAGCTGTTTTTT. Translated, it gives CASSPTILRGRTGELFF.

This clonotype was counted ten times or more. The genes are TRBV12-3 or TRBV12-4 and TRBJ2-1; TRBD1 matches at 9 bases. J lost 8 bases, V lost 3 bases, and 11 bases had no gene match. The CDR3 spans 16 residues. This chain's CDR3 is CASSLVGTGSGDEQFF. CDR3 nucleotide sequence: TGTGCCAGCAGTTTGGTGGGGACAGGGTCAGGGGATGAGCAGTTCTTC.

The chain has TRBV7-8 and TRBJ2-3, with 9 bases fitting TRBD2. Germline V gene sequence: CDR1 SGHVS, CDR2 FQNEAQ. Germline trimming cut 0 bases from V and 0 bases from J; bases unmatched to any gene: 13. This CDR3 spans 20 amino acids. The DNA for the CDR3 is TGTGCCAGCAGCTTAGCGTTCGGGCTAGCGGGGATATCTAGCACAGATACGCAGTATTTT. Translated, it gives CASSLAFGLAGISSTDTQYF.

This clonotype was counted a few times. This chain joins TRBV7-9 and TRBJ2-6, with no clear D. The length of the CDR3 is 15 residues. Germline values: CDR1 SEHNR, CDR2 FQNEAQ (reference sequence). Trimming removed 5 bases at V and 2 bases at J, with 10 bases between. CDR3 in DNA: TGTGCCAGCAGCGGTGGGTGGACTGGGGCCAACGTCCTGACTTTC. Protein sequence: CASSGGWTGANVLTF.

The CDR3: CASSPGRWSSYEQYF. As DNA, the CDR3 is TGTGCCAGCAGTCCGGGACGGTGGAGCTCCTACGAGCAGTACTTC. The V call is TRBV6-1, the J call TRBJ2-7; D might be TRBD1 or TRBD2, each matching 5 bases. Germline V gene sequence: CDR1 MNHNS, CDR2 SASEGT. This CDR3 contains 15 residues. The V end lost 5 bases, the J end lost 0 bases, and 14 bases lay between the germline ends.

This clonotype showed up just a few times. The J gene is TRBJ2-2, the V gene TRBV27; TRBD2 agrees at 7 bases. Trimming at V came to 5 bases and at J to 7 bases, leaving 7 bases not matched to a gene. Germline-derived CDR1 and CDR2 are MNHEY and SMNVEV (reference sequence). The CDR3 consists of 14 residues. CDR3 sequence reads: CASSPGLVVGELFF. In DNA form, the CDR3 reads TGTGCCAGCAGTCCAGGACTAGTTGTCGGGGAGCTGTTTTTT.

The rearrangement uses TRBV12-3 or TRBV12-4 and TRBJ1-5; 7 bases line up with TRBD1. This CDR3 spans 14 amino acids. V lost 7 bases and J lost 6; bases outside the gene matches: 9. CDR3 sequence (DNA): TGTGCCAGCAACGGTAAGGGGGCGGGTCAGCCCCAGCATTTT. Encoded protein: CASNGKGAGQPQHF.

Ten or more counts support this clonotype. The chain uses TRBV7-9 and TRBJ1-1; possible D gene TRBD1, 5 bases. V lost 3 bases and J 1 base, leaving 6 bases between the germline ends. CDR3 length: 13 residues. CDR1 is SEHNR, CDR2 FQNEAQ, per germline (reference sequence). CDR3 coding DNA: TGTGCCAGCAGCTTGACAGCGAACACTGAAGCTTTCTTT. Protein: CASSLTANTEAFF.

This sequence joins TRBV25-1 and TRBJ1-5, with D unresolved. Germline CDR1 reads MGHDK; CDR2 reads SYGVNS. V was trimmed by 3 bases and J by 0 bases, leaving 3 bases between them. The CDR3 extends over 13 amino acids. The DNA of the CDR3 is TGTGCCAGCAGTGAGGCTAGCAATCAGCCCCAGCATTTT. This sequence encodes CASSEASNQPQHF.

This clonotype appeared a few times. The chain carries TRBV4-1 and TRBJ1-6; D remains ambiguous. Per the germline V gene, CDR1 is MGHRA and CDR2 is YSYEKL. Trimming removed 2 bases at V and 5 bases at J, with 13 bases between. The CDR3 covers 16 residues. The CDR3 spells CASSQKGGNNNSPLHF. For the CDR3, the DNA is TGCGCCAGCAGCCAAAAGGGTGGGAATAATAATTCACCCCTCCACTTT.

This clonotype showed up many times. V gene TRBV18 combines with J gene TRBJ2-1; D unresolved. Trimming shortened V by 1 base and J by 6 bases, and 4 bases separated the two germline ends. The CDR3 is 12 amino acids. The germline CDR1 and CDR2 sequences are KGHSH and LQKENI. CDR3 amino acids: CASSPLSNEQFF. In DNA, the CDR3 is TGTGCCAGCTCACCACTCAGCAATGAGCAGTTCTTC.

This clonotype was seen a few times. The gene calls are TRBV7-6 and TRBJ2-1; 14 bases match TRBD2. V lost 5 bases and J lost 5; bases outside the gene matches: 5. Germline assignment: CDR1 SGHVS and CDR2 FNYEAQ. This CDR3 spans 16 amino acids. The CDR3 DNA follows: TGTGCCAGCAGCCGCGGACTAGCGGGGGGCAACAATGAGCAGTTCTTC. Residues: CASSRGLAGGNNEQFF. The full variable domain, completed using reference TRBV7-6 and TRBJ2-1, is GAGVSQSPRYKVTKRGQDVALRCDPISGHVSLYWYRQALGQGPEFLTYFNYEAQQDKSGLPNDRFSAERPEGSISTLTIQRTEQRDSAMYRCASSRGLAGGNNEQFFGPGTRLTVL.

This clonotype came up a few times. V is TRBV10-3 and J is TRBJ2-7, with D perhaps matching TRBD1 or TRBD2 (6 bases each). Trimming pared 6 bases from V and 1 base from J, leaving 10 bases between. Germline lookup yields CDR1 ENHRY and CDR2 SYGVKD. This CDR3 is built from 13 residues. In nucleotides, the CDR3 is TGTGCCATCAGGGAGGGGGATTCCTACGAGCAGTACTTC. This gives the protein CAIREGDSYEQYF.

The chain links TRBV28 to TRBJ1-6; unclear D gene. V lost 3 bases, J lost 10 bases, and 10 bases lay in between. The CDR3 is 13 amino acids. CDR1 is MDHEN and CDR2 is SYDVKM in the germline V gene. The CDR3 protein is CASSFYGPSPLHF. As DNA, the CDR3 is TGTGCCAGCAGTTTCTATGGGCCGTCACCCCTCCACTTT.

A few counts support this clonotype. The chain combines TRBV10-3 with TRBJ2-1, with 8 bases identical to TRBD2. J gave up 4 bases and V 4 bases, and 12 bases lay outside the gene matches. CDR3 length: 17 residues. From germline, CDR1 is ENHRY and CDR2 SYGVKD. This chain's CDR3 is CAISALGGLGAYNEQFF. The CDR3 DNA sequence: TGTGCCATCAGTGCATTAGGGGGACTAGGGGCATACAATGAGCAGTTCTTC.

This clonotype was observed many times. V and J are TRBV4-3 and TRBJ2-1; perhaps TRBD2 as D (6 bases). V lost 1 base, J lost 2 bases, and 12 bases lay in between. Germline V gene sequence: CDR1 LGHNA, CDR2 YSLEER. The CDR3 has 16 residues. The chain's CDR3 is CASSQVPGGAYNEQFF. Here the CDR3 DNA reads TGCGCCAGCAGCCAAGTACCCGGAGGGGCCTACAATGAGCAGTTCTTC.